This T cell receptor beta chain was recovered during a study of PD-1 blockade in classical Hodgkin lymphoma. Here immunoSEQ multiplex PCR was the method, and the copy in TCRdb shows in-frame clones only, minus some. The table has fewer than 35,000 clones, around 86% seen once. Indicated time point: cycle 4 day 1 (C4D1), after around six weeks of nivolumab. Autologous stem cell transplantation was followed by relapse in every patient, and brentuximab vedotin exposure varied. Researchers report purifying CD4+ T cells from thawed PBMCs by magnetic negative selection. A remark on this clone: Its cognate antigen is unknown.

Study results and caveats: Complete responders' diversity at baseline resembled that of newly diagnosed patients. Prior therapy or disease activity may underlie the repertoire differences, whose causes remain undefined. Baseline TCR diversity was reportedly lower in newly diagnosed patients than healthy donors. CD4+ TCR diversity rose significantly by C4D1, and CD8+ TCR diversity did not.

The sequence was obtained from a human donor with classical Hodgkin lymphoma. Source: CD4+ T cells from blood, taken before the fourth cycle of nivolumab.

The CDR3 DNA is TGTGCCAGCAGCCCAGACGGGGGTGGGGCCAACGTCCTGACTTTC. This codes for CASSPDGGGANVLTF. V usage is TRBV5-4 and J usage is TRBJ2-6; possibly TRBD2 for D (6 bases). V shed 4 bases and J shed 3 bases, with 11 bases lying between them. The CDR3 consists of 15 residues. Per the germline V gene, CDR1 is SGHNT and CDR2 is YYREEE (reference sequence).